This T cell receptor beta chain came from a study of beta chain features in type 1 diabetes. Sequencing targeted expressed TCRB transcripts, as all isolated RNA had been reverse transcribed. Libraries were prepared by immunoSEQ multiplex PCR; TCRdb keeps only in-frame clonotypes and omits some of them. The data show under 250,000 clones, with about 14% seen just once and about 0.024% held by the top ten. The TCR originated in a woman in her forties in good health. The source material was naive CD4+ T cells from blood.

The CDR3 coding sequence is TGTGCCAGCAGCTTAGGTAGGGGGCCTGGCAATCAGCCCCAGCATTTT. This sequence encodes CASSLGRGPGNQPQHF. The V and J genes are TRBV7-2 and TRBJ1-5; 7 bases fit TRBD1. The junction had 5 bases not matched to a gene; V was cut back by 1 base and J by 2 bases. Germline V CDR1 and CDR2: SGHTA, FQGNSA. The CDR3 contains 16 residues.